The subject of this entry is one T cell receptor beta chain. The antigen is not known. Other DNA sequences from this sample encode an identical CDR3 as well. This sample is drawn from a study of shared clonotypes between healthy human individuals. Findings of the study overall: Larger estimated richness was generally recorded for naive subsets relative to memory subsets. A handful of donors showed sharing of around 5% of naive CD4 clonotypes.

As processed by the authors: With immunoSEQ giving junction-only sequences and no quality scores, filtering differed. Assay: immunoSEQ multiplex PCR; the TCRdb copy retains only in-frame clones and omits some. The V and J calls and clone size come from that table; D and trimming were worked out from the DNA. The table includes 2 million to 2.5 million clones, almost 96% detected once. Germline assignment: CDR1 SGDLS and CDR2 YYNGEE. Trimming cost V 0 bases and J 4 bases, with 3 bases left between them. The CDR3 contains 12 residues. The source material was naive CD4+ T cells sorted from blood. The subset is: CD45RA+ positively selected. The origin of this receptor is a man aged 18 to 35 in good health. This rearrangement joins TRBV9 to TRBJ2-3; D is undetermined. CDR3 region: CASSVGADTQYF. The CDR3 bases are TGTGCCAGCAGCGTAGGGGCAGATACGCAGTATTTT.